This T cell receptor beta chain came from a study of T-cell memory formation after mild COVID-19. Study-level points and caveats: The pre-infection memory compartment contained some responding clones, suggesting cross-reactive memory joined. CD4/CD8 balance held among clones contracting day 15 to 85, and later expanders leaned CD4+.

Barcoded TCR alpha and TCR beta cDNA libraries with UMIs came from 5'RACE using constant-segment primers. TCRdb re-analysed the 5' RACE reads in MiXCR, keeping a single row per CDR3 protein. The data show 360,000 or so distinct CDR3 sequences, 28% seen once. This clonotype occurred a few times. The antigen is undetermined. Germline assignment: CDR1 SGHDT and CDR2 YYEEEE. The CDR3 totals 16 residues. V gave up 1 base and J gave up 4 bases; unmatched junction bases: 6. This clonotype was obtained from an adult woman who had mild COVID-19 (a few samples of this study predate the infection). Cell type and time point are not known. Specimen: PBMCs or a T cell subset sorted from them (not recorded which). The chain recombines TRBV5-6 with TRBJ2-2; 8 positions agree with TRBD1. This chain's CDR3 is CASSLNFTGGTGELFF. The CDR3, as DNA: TGTGCCAGCAGCTTGAATTTTACAGGGGGCACCGGGGAGCTGTTTTTT.